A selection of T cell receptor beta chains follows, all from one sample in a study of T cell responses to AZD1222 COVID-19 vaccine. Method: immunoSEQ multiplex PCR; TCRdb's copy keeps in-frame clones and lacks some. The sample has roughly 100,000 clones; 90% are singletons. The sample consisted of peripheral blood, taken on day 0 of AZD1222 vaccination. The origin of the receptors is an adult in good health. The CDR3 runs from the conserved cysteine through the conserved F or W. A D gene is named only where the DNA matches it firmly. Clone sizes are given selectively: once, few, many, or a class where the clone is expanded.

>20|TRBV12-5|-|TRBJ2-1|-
CASGLVRPPKPRSSYNEQFF
TGTGCTAGTGGTTTGGTTCGACCGCCGAAGCCCAGAAGCTCCTACAATGAGCAGTTCTTC
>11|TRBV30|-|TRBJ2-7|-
CAWTSFDEQYF
TGTGCCTGGACTAGCTTCGACGAGCAGTACTTC
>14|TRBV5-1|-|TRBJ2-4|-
CASSPGRAKNIQYF
TGCGCCAGCAGTCCGGGTAGGGCCAAAAACATTCAGTACTTC
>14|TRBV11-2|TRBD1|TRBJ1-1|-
CASSLTVGQTEAFF
TGTGCCAGCAGCTTAACCGTGGGACAGACTGAAGCTTTCTTT
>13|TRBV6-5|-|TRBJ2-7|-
CASSRGSTYEQYF
TGTGCCAGCAGTCGTGGGTCCACCTACGAGCAGTACTTC
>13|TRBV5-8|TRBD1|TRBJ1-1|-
CASTASGTGEAFF
TGTGCCAGCACCGCCTCCGGGACAGGTGAAGCTTTCTTT
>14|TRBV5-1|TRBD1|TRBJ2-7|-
CASSFSRQGAEQYF
TGCGCCAGCAGCTTTTCCCGACAGGGGGCGGAGCAGTACTTC
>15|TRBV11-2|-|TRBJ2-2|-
CASSPQVGAHGELFF
TGTGCCAGCAGCCCACAAGTCGGAGCTCACGGGGAGCTGTTTTTT
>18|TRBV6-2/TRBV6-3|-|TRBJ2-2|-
CASSYSIAAMVNTGELFF
TGTGCCAGCAGTTACAGTATCGCAGCGATGGTGAACACCGGGGAGCTGTTTTTT
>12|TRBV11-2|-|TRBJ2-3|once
CASSLVGDTQYF
TGTGCCAGCAGCTTGGTGGGAGATACGCAGTATTTT
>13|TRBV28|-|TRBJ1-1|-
CAGGGSMNTEAFF
TGTGCCGGCGGCGGATCAATGAACACTGAAGCTTTCTTT
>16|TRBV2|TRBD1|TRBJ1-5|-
CASRANRGLSNQPQHF
TGTGCCAGCAGGGCGAACAGGGGGCTGAGCAATCAGCCCCAGCATTTT
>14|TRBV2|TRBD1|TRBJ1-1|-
CASTTGGPNTEAFF
TGTGCCAGCACTACAGGGGGGCCGAACACTGAAGCTTTCTTT
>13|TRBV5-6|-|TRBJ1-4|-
CASSNRVNEKLFF
TGTGCCAGCAGCAACAGGGTTAATGAAAAACTGTTTTTT
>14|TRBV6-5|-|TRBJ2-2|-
CASSLAAASGELFF
TGTGCCAGCAGTTTAGCAGCGGCCTCCGGGGAGCTGTTTTTT
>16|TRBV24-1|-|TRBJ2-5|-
CATSDLSGSDQATQYF
TGTGCCACCAGTGATTTGTCCGGGTCAGACCAGGCGACCCAGTACTTC
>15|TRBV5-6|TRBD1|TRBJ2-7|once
CASSTRQGTGSEQYF
TGTGCCAGCAGCACCCGACAGGGGACAGGCTCAGAGCAGTACTTC
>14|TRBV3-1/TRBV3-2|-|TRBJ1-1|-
CASSQDQDNTEAFF
TGTGCCAGCAGCCAAGACCAGGATAACACTGAAGCTTTCTTT
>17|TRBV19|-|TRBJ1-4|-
CASSNPWSQGTNEKLFF
TGTGCCAGTAGTAACCCTTGGTCCCAGGGAACTAATGAAAAACTGTTTTTT
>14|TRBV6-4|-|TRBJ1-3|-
CASRQRSPGNTIYF
TGTGCCAGCAGACAAAGGTCACCTGGAAACACCATATATTTT
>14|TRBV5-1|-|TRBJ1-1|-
CASSLLSGDTEAFF
TGCGCCAGCAGCCTACTAAGTGGGGACACTGAAGCTTTCTTT
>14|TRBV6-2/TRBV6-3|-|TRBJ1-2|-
CASSYGGSLDGYTF
TGTGCCAGCAGTTACGGTGGCAGTTTAGATGGCTACACCTTC
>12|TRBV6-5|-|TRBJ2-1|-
CASRGYYNEQFF
TGTGCCAGCAGAGGGTACTACAATGAGCAGTTCTTC
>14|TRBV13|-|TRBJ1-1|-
CASSKGTVNTEAFF
TGTGCCAGCAGCAAGGGGACGGTGAACACTGAAGCTTTCTTT
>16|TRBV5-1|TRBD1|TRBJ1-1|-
CASHRDRVSPNTEAFF
TGCGCCAGCCACCGGGACAGGGTTTCTCCGAACACTGAAGCTTTCTTT